This paragraph reports one TCR beta chain. The data derive from a study of cytomegalovirus exposure and HLA in healthy donors. The germline gives CDR1 SNHLY, CDR2 FYNNEI. Trimming pared 6 bases from V and 3 bases from J, leaving 11 bases between. The CDR3 consists of 14 residues. Donors were ostensibly healthy at sampling, although undocumented immune exposures were probable. The PCR employed 60 Vbeta primers together with 13 Jbeta primers. Libraries were prepared by immunoSEQ multiplex PCR; TCRdb keeps only in-frame clonotypes and omits some of them. The sample shows 200,000 or so clones, 82% of them seen only once.

This TCR was sampled from a woman aged 50 to 60 in good health and CMV-seropositive. The specimen sequenced was PBMCs. The chain joins TRBV2 to TRBJ1-4, with D possibly TRBD1 on 5 matching bases. The CDR3 reads CASRKGLPNEKLFF. In DNA, the CDR3 is TGTGCCAGCAGGAAGGGACTCCCTAATGAAAAACTGTTTTTT.